This T cell receptor delta chain is from a study of gamma-delta chains in newborns, infants, children. TCRdb called clones anew from the reads with CATT. The table has about 2,400 delta-chain clones, about 9.6% seen once. This CDR3 spans 17 amino acids. The junction had 1 base not matched to a gene; V was cut back by 0 bases and J by 2 bases. The germline CDR1 and CDR2 sequences are GEAIGNYY and EKD. This clone is large. Other DNA sequences within the sample encode an identical CDR3. The chain links TRDV2 to TRDJ3, with TRDD3 identical over 9 bases. Input material: blood. This sequence originates from a child who was a newborn, infant or young child, either healthy, febrile or measles-vaccinated (not recorded which). In nucleotides, the CDR3 is TGTGCCTGTGACACCTTGGGGGATACCTGGGACACCCGACAGATGTTTTTC. Amino acids: CACDTLGDTWDTRQMFF.